The 6 T cell receptor beta chains presented below share a single source sample, sequenced in a study of radiation and T cells in renal cell carcinoma. The protocol was immunoSEQ multiplex PCR, while the TCRdb copy is restricted to in-frame clones and leaves out a portion. The sample has 25,000 to 30,000 clones; roughly 80% are singletons. The time point was: blood 2 weeks post-SBRT. Treatment here: 15 Gy SBRT to primary tumor, nephrectomy 4 weeks later. Sample: blood, taken from a patient whose treatment included radiotherapy and nephrectomy. The receptors derive from a man in his fifties or sixties with renal cell carcinoma.

V usage is TRBV25-1 and J usage is TRBJ2-3; 8 bases agree with TRBD2. Germline-derived CDR1 and CDR2 are MGHDK and SYGVNS. This CDR3 has 16 residues. J lost 0 bases, V lost 4 bases, and 6 bases had no gene match. CDR3 in amino acids: CASSGLAGRSTDTQYF. DNA of the CDR3: TGTGCCAGCAGTGGGTTAGCGGGAAGAAGCACAGATACGCAGTATTTT.

This chain links TRBV14 with TRBJ2-6, with a weak D call TRBD1 (6 bases). The germline V gene encodes CDR1 SGHDN and CDR2 FVKESK. Trimming pared 6 bases from V and 4 bases from J, leaving 13 bases between. The CDR3 is 15 amino acids. The CDR3 bases are TGTGCCAGCAGAGGACAGTCTCTGGGGGCCAACGTCCTGACTTTC. It codes for CASRGQSLGANVLTF.

V is TRBV7-2 and J is TRBJ2-6; D is ambiguous. The CDR3 totals 15 residues. Trimming pared 5 bases from V and 4 bases from J, leaving 12 bases between. Germline V gene lookup returns CDR1 SGHTA and CDR2 FQGNSA. This CDR3 reads CASSPFPRGANVLTF. CDR3 DNA: TGTGCCAGCAGCCCCTTCCCTCGCGGGGCCAACGTCCTGACTTTC.

The chain is built from TRBV2 and TRBJ2-1, with 13 bases identical to TRBD2. Germline V CDR1 and CDR2: SNHLY, FYNNEI. The V and J ends lost 5 bases and 8 bases, in that order; junction bases with no gene match: 3. This CDR3 has 14 residues. The CDR3 DNA sequence: TGTGCCAGCAGTCGGACTAGCGGGAGCTATGAGCAGTTCTTC. This encodes CASSRTSGSYEQFF. Based on the CDR3 plus reference TRBV2 and TRBJ2-1, the full variable domain is EPEVTQTPSHQVTQMGQEVILRCVPISNHLYFYWYRQILGQKVEFLVSFYNNEISEKSEIFDDQFSVERPDGSNFTLKIRSTKLEDSAMYFCASSRTSGSYEQFFGPGTRLTVL.

This clone was recorded once. The chain recombines TRBV5-1 with TRBJ1-3; D perhaps matches TRBD1 (5 bases). V shed 2 bases and J shed 0 bases, with 9 bases lying between them. CDR1 and CDR2 (germline): SGHRS, YFSETQ. This CDR3 region has 15 residues. In nucleotides, the CDR3 is TGCGCCAGCAGCTTAACAGACAGCTCTGGAAACACCATATATTTT. Amino acids: CASSLTDSSGNTIYF. Combining the CDR3 with reference TRBV5-1 and TRBJ1-3 gives the whole variable domain KAGVTQTPRYLIKTRGQQVTLSCSPISGHRSVSWYQQTPGQGLQFLFEYFSETQRNKGNFPGRFSGRQFSNSRSEMNVSTLELGDSALYLCASSLTDSSGNTIYFGEGSWLTVV.

CDR3 in amino acids: CASEGHKNIQYF. In DNA form, the CDR3 reads TGTGCCAGCGAAGGTCACAAAAACATTCAGTACTTC. The rearrangement joins TRBV25-1 to TRBJ2-4; no firm D call. This CDR3 is built from 12 residues. V was trimmed by 8 bases and J by 3 bases, leaving 8 bases between them. The germline V gene encodes CDR1 MGHDK and CDR2 SYGVNS.